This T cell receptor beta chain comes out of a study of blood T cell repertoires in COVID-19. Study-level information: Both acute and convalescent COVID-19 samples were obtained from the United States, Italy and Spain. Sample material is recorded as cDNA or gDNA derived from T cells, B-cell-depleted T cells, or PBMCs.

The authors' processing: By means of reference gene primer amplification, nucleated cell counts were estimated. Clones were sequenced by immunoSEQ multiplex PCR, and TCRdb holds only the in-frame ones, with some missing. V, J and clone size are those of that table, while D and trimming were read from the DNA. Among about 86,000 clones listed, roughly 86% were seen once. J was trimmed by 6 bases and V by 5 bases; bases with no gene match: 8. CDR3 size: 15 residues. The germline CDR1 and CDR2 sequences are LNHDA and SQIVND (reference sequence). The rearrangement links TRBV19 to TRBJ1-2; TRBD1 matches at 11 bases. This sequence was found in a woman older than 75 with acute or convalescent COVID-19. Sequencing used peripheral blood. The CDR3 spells CASSLRTGGVDGYTF. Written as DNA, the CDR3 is TGTGCCAGTAGTCTTCGGACAGGGGGCGTTGATGGCTACACCTTC.